This T cell receptor (beta chain) stems from a study of cytomegalovirus exposure and HLA in healthy donors. As for the study in general: The study's early data release held tens of millions of unique TCRs from HLA-typed donors. General observations from the study: On later analysis, the bulk of CMV-associated TCR beta chains appeared to be HLA-restricted. A few of the chains that were CMV-associated were confirmed in vitro to be specific for CMV antigens.

Comments on this clone: What it recognizes is unknown.

The V end was cut by 2 bases, the J end by 2 bases, with 16 bases between. This CDR3 has 16 amino acids. Germline loops: CDR1 SGHNT, CDR2 YYREEE (reference sequence). Participants comprised healthy donors of bone marrow. PCR amplification relied on 60 Vbeta primers (plus 13 Jbeta primers). Sequencing was performed with immunoSEQ multiplex PCR; in TCRdb, only in-frame clones are kept and a portion is missing. The sample records more than 85,000 clones, about 83% being singletons. The receptor comes from a man younger than 35 in good health and CMV-seronegative. The specimen sequenced was PBMCs. V usage is TRBV5-4 and J usage is TRBJ1-2; D is uncertain. The CDR3 region has the DNA TGTGCCAGCAGCTTCAAGGAGTTGAGGGAAAACTATGGCTACACCTTC. Translated: CASSFKELRENYGYTF.